A single count supports the clone carrying this T cell receptor beta chain. The antigen is undetermined. This likely came from a read error, as a far larger clone is one base away. The CDR3 sequence is 11 residues long. Trimming pared 5 bases from V and 2 bases from J, leaving 4 bases between. Germline assignment: CDR1 MDHEN and CDR2 SYDVKM. These data belong to a study of shared clonotypes between healthy human individuals. Only Caucasian adults living in Nashville, Tennessee served as donors. The study's findings and limits: Clonotype sharing among the donors was expected to vary with sequencing depth. Only blood was sampled, and tissue TCR repertoires likely differ from blood ones.

Sequencing used immunoSEQ multiplex PCR; TCRdb keeps in-frame clones, though not all of them. This table has about 460,000 clones, roughly four fifths appearing once. This TCR was recovered from a woman in her thirties or forties in good health. Some clones in this sample may be carry-over from other donors' samples. Input material: PBMCs. The rearrangement joins TRBV28 to TRBJ2-7, with D unresolved. Here the CDR3 reads CASSGTYEQYF. CDR3 bases: TGTGCCAGCAGTGGGACCTACGAGCAGTACTTC.